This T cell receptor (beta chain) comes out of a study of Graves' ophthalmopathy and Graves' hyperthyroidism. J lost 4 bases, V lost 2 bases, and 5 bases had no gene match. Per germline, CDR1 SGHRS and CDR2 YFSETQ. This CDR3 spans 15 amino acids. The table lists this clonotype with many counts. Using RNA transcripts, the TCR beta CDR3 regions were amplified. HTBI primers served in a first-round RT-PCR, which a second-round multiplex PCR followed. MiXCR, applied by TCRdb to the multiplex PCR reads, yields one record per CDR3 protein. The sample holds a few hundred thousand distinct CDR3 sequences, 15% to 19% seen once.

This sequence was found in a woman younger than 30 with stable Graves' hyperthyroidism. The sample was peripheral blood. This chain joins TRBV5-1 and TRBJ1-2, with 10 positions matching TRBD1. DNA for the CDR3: TGCGCCAGCAGCTTCGACAGGGGGCGCGGCTATGGCTACACCTTC. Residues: CASSFDRGRGYGYTF.